This T cell receptor (beta chain) was observed in a study of post-analysis software for immune sequencing data. TCR beta cDNA libraries included unique molecular identifiers. A single record per CDR3 protein comes from TCRdb applying MiXCR to the PCR reads. Altogether about half a million distinct CDR3 sequences are present, roughly 34% being singletons, with the ten largest covering under 7%. The germline CDR1 and CDR2 sequences are SGHVS and FNYEAQ. The CDR3 has 15 residues. Trimming left V 2 bases short and J 5 bases short, with 13 bases between. Study-wide points: Comparison of patients with controls showed 4 to 6 TRBV segments more frequent in patients, TRBV5-6, TRBV5-1 and TRBV20-1 among them.

This clonotype has just a few counts. Antigen unknown. The clonotype originates from a girl younger than 18 with multiple sclerosis. The rearrangement joins TRBV7-6 to TRBJ2-1; D might be TRBD1 (6 bases). Sequencing was done on a sample of blood. Written as DNA, the CDR3 is TGTGCCAGCAGCTTATTCCAGGGGCTCCACAATGAGCAGTTCTTC. Translated: CASSLFQGLHNEQFF. Based on the CDR3 plus reference TRBV7-6 and TRBJ2-1, the full variable domain is GAGVSQSPRYKVTKRGQDVALRCDPISGHVSLYWYRQALGQGPEFLTYFNYEAQQDKSGLPNDRFSAERPEGSISTLTIQRTEQRDSAMYRCASSLFQGLHNEQFFGPGTRLTVL.